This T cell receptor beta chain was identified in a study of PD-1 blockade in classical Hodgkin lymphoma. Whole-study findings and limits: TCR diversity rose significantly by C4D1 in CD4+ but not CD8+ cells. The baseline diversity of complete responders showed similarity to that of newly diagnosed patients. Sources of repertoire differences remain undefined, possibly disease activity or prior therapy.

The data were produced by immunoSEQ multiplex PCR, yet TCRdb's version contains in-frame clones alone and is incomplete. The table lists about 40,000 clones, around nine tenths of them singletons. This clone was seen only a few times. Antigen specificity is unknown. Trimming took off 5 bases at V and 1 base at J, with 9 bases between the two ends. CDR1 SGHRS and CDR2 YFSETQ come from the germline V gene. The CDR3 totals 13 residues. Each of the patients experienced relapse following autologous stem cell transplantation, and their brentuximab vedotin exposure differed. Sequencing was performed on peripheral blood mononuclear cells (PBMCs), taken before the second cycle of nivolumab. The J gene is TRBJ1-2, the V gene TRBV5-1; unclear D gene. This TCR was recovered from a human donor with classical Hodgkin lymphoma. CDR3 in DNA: TGCGCCAGCAGTCAGGACGGTAACTATGGCTACACCTTC. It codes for CASSQDGNYGYTF.